The rows below give T cell receptor beta chains drawn from one sample of a study of control samples from healthy donors and cancer patients. Profiling relied on immunoSEQ multiplex PCR, and the TCRdb table lists in-frame clones only, not all of them. The repertoire holds more than 75,000 clones, 70% to 90% seen once, with 1.5% to 2% in the top ten. The sequencing sample was made of PBMCs. These receptors were collected from a woman aged 60-70 years with head and neck cancer. The CDR3 runs from the conserved cysteine through the conserved F or W. D genes are given only for firm matches. Rows may omit the clone size; those that give it use once, few, many or a size class.

>.|TRBV2|TRBJ1-5|few
CASSGWGNQPQHF
TGTGCCAGCAGTGGGTGGGGCAATCAGCCCCAGCATTTT
>TRBD1|TRBV6-1|TRBJ1-2|once
CASSEERQGLLGGYTF
TGTGCCAGCAGTGAAGAGAGACAGGGACTACTAGGAGGCTACACCTTC
>.|TRBV19|TRBJ2-3|.
CASSVPGRGTDTQYF
TGTGCCAGTAGTGTCCCCGGACGCGGCACAGATACGCAGTATTTT
>.|TRBV6-5|TRBJ2-1|once
CASGRGDLGTNEQFF
TGTGCCAGCGGCCGCGGGGATCTGGGGACCAATGAGCAGTTCTTC
>.|TRBV7-8|TRBJ2-1|.
CASSLESLDQQFF
TGTGCCAGCAGCCTAGAGTCCCTAGATCAGCAGTTCTTC
>TRBD1|TRBV6-6|TRBJ1-6|.
CASSSRDRFNSPLHF
TGTGCCAGCAGTAGTAGGGACAGGTTCAATTCACCCCTCCACTTT
>.|TRBV5-4|TRBJ2-5|.
CASSLAVGVGQETQYF
TGTGCCAGCAGCTTGGCCGTGGGAGTGGGACAAGAGACCCAGTACTTC
>.|TRBV5-1|TRBJ2-7|.
CASSLDPGQSYEQYF
TGCGCCAGCAGCTTGGACCCGGGACAATCTTACGAGCAGTACTTC
>.|TRBV4-2|TRBJ2-1|.
CASAGTSYNEQFF
TGTGCCAGCGCCGGGACTTCCTACAATGAGCAGTTCTTC
>.|TRBV10-3|TRBJ2-7|.
CAIKNDGYEQYF
TGTGCCATCAAGAACGACGGCTACGAGCAGTACTTC
>.|TRBV12-5|TRBJ1-3|once
CASGLGQDGNTIYF
TGTGCTAGTGGTTTGGGACAAGATGGAAACACCATATATTTT
>.|TRBV29-1|TRBJ1-1|.
CSVLRNTEAFF
TGCAGCGTCCTCAGGAACACTGAAGCTTTCTTT
>.|TRBV10-2|TRBJ2-7|.
CASSESTGTEQYF
TGCGCCAGCAGCGAATCTACAGGGACCGAGCAGTACTTC
>.|TRBV19|TRBJ2-7|once
CASSTARGSYEQYF
TGTGCCAGTAGTACGGCGAGGGGGTCCTACGAGCAGTACTTC
>.|TRBV11-3|TRBJ2-7|.
CASSNSWADEQYF
TGTGCCAGCAGCAACAGCTGGGCAGACGAGCAGTACTTC
>TRBD2|TRBV7-9|TRBJ2-1|.
CASTAPGLAGDEQFF
TGTGCCAGCACGGCACCGGGACTAGCGGGAGATGAGCAGTTCTTC
>TRBD2|TRBV29-1|TRBJ2-3|.
CSVGAGYSTDTQYF
TGCAGCGTGGGAGCGGGGTACAGCACAGATACGCAGTATTTT
>TRBD1|TRBV30|TRBJ1-6|.
CAWRGTGRSPLHF
TGTGCCTGGAGGGGGACAGGGCGATCACCCCTCCACTTT
>.|TRBV7-9|TRBJ2-3|.
CASSLGADTQYF
TGTGCCAGCAGCTTAGGGGCCGATACGCAGTATTTT
>.|TRBV2|TRBJ1-5|once
CASSEIRDQPQHF
TGTGCCAGCAGTGAGATCAGGGACCAGCCCCAGCATTTT
>.|TRBV3-1/TRBV3-2|TRBJ2-5|few
CASSPERTGIKETQYF
TGTGCCAGCAGCCCCGAAAGAACCGGGATTAAAGAGACCCAGTACTTC
>TRBD1|TRBV4-1|TRBJ1-4|.
CASSPRTGQEKLFF
TGCGCCAGCAGCCCACGGACAGGGCAAGAAAAACTGTTTTTT
>.|TRBV19|TRBJ1-1|.
CASSINEDTEAFF
TGTGCCAGTAGTATTAATGAGGACACTGAAGCTTTCTTT
>TRBD1|TRBV5-5|TRBJ1-2|few
CASSLVVLQGQGGYTF
TGTGCCAGCAGCTTGGTCGTCCTGCAGGGACAGGGTGGCTACACCTTC
>.|TRBV4-1|TRBJ1-2|few
CASSQESQSYGYTF
TGCGCCAGCAGCCAAGAGTCGCAGTCCTATGGCTACACCTTC
>TRBD2|TRBV6-5|TRBJ2-7|once
CASSSGSYEQYF
TGTGCCAGCAGTAGCGGGAGCTACGAGCAGTACTTC
>TRBD1|TRBV19|TRBJ1-4|.
CASSIPGQGTNEKLFF
TGTGCCAGTAGTATCCCGGGACAGGGGACTAATGAAAAACTGTTTTTT
>.|TRBV6-1|TRBJ2-5|.
CASSDQGGETQYF
TGTGCCAGCAGTGATCAGGGCGGAGAGACCCAGTACTTC
>.|TRBV5-4|TRBJ1-3|.
CASSFGGAGNTIYF
TGTGCCAGCAGCTTCGGTGGGGCTGGAAACACCATATATTTT
>.|TRBV9|TRBJ1-1|.
CASSVGVPSTEAFF
TGTGCCAGCAGCGTAGGAGTACCAAGTACTGAAGCTTTCTTT
>.|TRBV6-5|TRBJ2-5|.
CASSNSGQGGRETQYF
TGTGCCAGCAGTAACTCAGGTCAGGGCGGGCGAGAGACCCAGTACTTC
>TRBD1|TRBV28|TRBJ1-6|.
CASREGQTNSPLHF
TGTGCCAGCAGAGAGGGACAGACTAATTCACCCCTCCACTTT
>TRBD1|TRBV2|TRBJ1-1|.
CASSLNDRGPLAFF
TGTGCCAGCAGTCTCAATGACAGGGGCCCTCTTGCTTTCTTT
>TRBD2|TRBV5-4|TRBJ2-1|.
CASSPGVAGDYEQFF
TGTGCCAGCAGCCCCGGTGTAGCGGGAGATTATGAGCAGTTCTTC
>TRBD1|TRBV20-1|TRBJ2-5|.
CSASRQGAIASQYF
TGCAGTGCGAGTAGACAGGGGGCGATTGCGTCCCAGTACTTC
>TRBD1|TRBV19|TRBJ1-1|.
CASSPRTGGGNTEAFF
TGTGCCAGTAGTCCCAGGACAGGGGGCGGAAACACTGAAGCTTTCTTT
>TRBD2|TRBV6-6|TRBJ2-5|.
CASSYPRGGEETQYF
TGTGCCAGCAGTTACCCGCGGGGGGGCGAGGAGACCCAGTACTTC
>.|TRBV9|TRBJ1-4|.
CASSAQSATNEKLFF
TGTGCCAGCAGCGCACAAAGCGCAACTAATGAAAAACTGTTTTTT
>.|TRBV20-1|TRBJ2-5|.
CSARQQETQYF
TGCAGTGCTAGACAGCAAGAGACCCAGTACTTC
>TRBD1|TRBV27|TRBJ1-3|.
CASSPGGFGNTIYF
TGTGCCAGCAGTCCAGGGGGCTTTGGAAACACCATATATTTT
>.|TRBV29-1|TRBJ1-1|.
CSVDDRNTEAFF
TGCAGCGTTGACGACAGGAACACTGAAGCTTTCTTT
>TRBD1|TRBV5-8|TRBJ1-6|once
CASSWAQGANNSPLHF
TGTGCCAGCAGCTGGGCACAGGGGGCAAATAATTCACCCCTCCACTTT
>.|TRBV19|TRBJ2-5|.
CASSIDQVGGRETQYF
TGTGCCAGTAGTATAGATCAAGTGGGGGGGCGAGAGACCCAGTACTTC
>TRBD1|TRBV27|TRBJ1-4|.
CASSPYRGPNEKLFF
TGTGCCAGCAGTCCTTACAGGGGGCCTAATGAAAAACTGTTTTTT
>.|TRBV3-1/TRBV3-2|TRBJ2-7|.
CASSQDLTRGEQYF
TGTGCCAGCAGCCAAGATTTGACCAGGGGCGAGCAGTACTTC
>TRBD2|TRBV5-1|TRBJ2-2|.
CASSPDGGRTGELFF
TGCGCCAGCAGCCCGGATGGCGGGAGGACCGGGGAGCTGTTTTTT
>.|TRBV27|TRBJ2-1|.
CASSLYLQEWGRKTYNEQFF
TGTGCCAGCAGTTTATATCTACAAGAATGGGGGCGTAAAACCTACAATGAGCAGTTCTTC
>TRBD1|TRBV19|TRBJ2-5|.
CASSLGRGPETQYF
TGTGCCAGTAGTTTAGGCAGGGGGCCAGAGACCCAGTACTTC
>.|TRBV11-3|TRBJ2-2|.
CASSFGAGELFF
TGTGCCAGCAGCTTTGGGGCCGGGGAGCTGTTTTTT